These T cell receptor beta chains were read from a single sample in a study of cytomegalovirus exposure and HLA in healthy donors. Using immunoSEQ multiplex PCR, the repertoire was profiled, and TCRdb retains in-frame clones only, with some absent. The sample lists about 120,000 clones; less than 90% were seen once. Sequencing was carried out using PBMCs. The receptor set was obtained from a man aged 18-30 years in good health and CMV-seropositive. Each CDR3 is given with its conserved first and last residue. D genes are given only for firm matches. Not every row has a clone size; where given, it reads once, few, many or a size class.

j_call | d_call | clone_size | v_call | cdr3_nt | cdr3_aa
TRBJ2-3 | NA | NA | TRBV5-1 | TGCGCCAGCAGCCCGCTGGGGGGAACAGATACGCAGTATTTT | CASSPLGGTDTQYF
TRBJ2-1 | TRBD2 | NA | TRBV9 | TGTGCCAGCAGCGGGGGGACTAGCGGCTCCTACAATGAGCAGTTCTTC | CASSGGTSGSYNEQFF
TRBJ2-7 | TRBD2 | few | TRBV13 | TGTGCCAGCAGCTTAGGGAGACTAGCGGGGGACACCTACGAGCAGTACTTC | CASSLGRLAGDTYEQYF
TRBJ1-1 | NA | NA | TRBV5-6 | TGTGCCAGCAGCTTGTGGAGGGGAAGGACTGAAGCTTTCTTT | CASSLWRGRTEAFF
TRBJ1-2 | NA | few | TRBV4-1 | TGCGCCAGCAGCCAAGTGGGGGGGACGCGGGGCTACACCTTC | CASSQVGGTRGYTF
TRBJ2-7 | NA | NA | TRBV28 | TGTGCCAGCAGTTATACTTGGGGGACAACCTACGAGCAGTACTTC | CASSYTWGTTYEQYF
TRBJ1-3 | NA | NA | TRBV4-1 | TGCGCCAGCAGTCTGATCGGGACTGGAAACACCATATATTTT | CASSLIGTGNTIYF
TRBJ2-3 | TRBD2 | NA | TRBV9 | TGTGCCAGCAGCGTAGCGGGGGGGGGCACAGATACGCAGTATTTT | CASSVAGGGTDTQYF
TRBJ1-2 | NA | NA | TRBV2 | TGTGCCAGCAGTGCGGGTACTCCGGGGAACTATGGCTACACCTTC | CASSAGTPGNYGYTF
TRBJ1-4 | TRBD1 | NA | TRBV19 | TGTGCCAGCAATCCTCTCCCCGGACAGGGCGACGAAAAACTGTTTTTT | CASNPLPGQGDEKLFF
TRBJ1-2 | NA | NA | TRBV9 | TGTGCCAGCAGCGTAGAGGGAGGGGGAAACTATGGCTACACCTTC | CASSVEGGGNYGYTF
TRBJ2-7 | NA | NA | TRBV28 | TGTGCCAGCAGTCTAGTAACAGGCACCTCCTACGAGCAGTACTTC | CASSLVTGTSYEQYF
TRBJ2-3 | NA | NA | TRBV29-1 | TGCAGCGTTGACGTGACGACAGCAGATACGCAGTATTTT | CSVDVTTADTQYF
TRBJ1-3 | NA | NA | TRBV15 | TGTGCCACCAGCGTAACAGGGTTCAGCTCTGGAAACACCATATATTTT | CATSVTGFSSGNTIYF
TRBJ2-1 | TRBD1 | NA | TRBV25-1 | TGTGCCAGCAGACAGACAGGGGGCTATCCGAGGAATGAGCAGTTCTTC | CASRQTGGYPRNEQFF
TRBJ1-2 | NA | NA | TRBV10-2 | TGCGCCAGCAGCCCCCCCGGCAGGTACAGATATCGGAGGAATGGCTACACCTTC | CASSPPGRYRYRRNGYTF
TRBJ2-7 | TRBD1 | NA | TRBV2 | TGTGCCAGCAGTGAACCGCCCATCACAGGGGCTAACGAGCAGTACTTC | CASSEPPITGANEQYF
TRBJ1-1 | TRBD1 | NA | TRBV19 | TGTGCCAGTACGACAGGGTACACTGAAGCTTTCTTT | CASTTGYTEAFF
TRBJ1-2 | TRBD1 | NA | TRBV5-6 | TGTGCCAGCAGATGGGACAGTCGGAACTATGGCTACACCTTC | CASRWDSRNYGYTF
TRBJ1-3 | NA | NA | TRBV4-2 | TGTGCCAGCAGCCAAGACCTCGGTTACTCTGGAAACACCATATATTTT | CASSQDLGYSGNTIYF
TRBJ1-2 | TRBD1 | NA | TRBV4-2 | TGTGCCAGCAGCCCGTACACCGGGACAGGGGGTGAATATGGCTACACCTTC | CASSPYTGTGGEYGYTF
TRBJ2-7 | TRBD2 | NA | TRBV13 | TGTGCCAGCAGCCTTGGGGGGGAAGAGCAGTACTTC | CASSLGGEEQYF
TRBJ2-7 | TRBD1 | NA | TRBV28 | TGTGCCAGCAGTTTATCCCTGGACAGGAATCTCTACGAGCAGTACTTC | CASSLSLDRNLYEQYF
TRBJ2-7 | TRBD1 | NA | TRBV10-3 | TGTGCCATCAGTGAGTTAGGGACAGGGGGGTACGAGCAGTACTTC | CAISELGTGGYEQYF
TRBJ1-2 | NA | NA | TRBV6-5 | TGTGCCAGCAGTTCCTGGGGACACGTCAACTATGGCTACACCTTC | CASSSWGHVNYGYTF
TRBJ2-5 | TRBD2 | NA | TRBV29-1 | TGCAGCGCGGAAGTACTAGCGGTCCAAGAGACCCAGTACTTC | CSAEVLAVQETQYF
TRBJ2-7 | NA | once | TRBV19 | TGTGCCAGTCAAAAAACAGGTGGGGCCTACGAGCAGTACTTC | CASQKTGGAYEQYF
TRBJ1-4 | NA | few | TRBV4-1 | TGCGCCAGCAGCCACAGGGGTGAAAAACTGTTTTTT | CASSHRGEKLFF
TRBJ1-3 | NA | few | TRBV5-4 | TGTGCCAGCAGCTTGTACAGGGACTCTGGAAACACCATATATTTT | CASSLYRDSGNTIYF
TRBJ1-5 | NA | NA | TRBV19 | TGTGCCAGTAGTCCGGACGGGAATAGCAATCAGCCCCAGCATTTT | CASSPDGNSNQPQHF
TRBJ2-2 | NA | NA | TRBV4-1 | TGCGCCAGCAGCCAAGACTGGAGAGTGGGCGGGGAGCTGTTTTTT | CASSQDWRVGGELFF
TRBJ2-5 | NA | NA | TRBV15 | TGTGCCACCAGCAGAGGGGGGGACTTCCAAGAGACCCAGTACTTC | CATSRGGDFQETQYF